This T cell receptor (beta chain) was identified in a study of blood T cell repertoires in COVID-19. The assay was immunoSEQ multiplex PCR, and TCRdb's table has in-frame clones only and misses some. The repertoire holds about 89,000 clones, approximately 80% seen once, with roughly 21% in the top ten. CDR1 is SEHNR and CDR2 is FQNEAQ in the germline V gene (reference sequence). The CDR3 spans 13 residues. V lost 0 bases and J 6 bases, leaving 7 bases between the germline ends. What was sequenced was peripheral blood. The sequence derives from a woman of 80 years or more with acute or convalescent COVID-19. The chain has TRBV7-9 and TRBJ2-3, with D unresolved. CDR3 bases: TGTGCCAGCAGCTTAGCGCAGAGGGATACGCAGTATTTT. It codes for CASSLAQRDTQYF.